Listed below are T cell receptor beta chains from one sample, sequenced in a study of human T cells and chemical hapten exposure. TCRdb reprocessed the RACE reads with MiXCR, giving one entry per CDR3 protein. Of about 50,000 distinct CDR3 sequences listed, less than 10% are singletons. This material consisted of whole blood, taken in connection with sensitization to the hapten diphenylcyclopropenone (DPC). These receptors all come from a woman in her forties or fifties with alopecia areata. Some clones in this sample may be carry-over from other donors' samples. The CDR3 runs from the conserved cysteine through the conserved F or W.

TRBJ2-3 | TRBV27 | CASAIWRERDTQYF
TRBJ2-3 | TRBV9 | CASSVDGDTQYF
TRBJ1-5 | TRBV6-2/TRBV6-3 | CASSYGDSFEPQHF
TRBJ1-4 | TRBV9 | CASSVGGAQEKLFF
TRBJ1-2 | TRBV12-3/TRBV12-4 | CASTPVIWNLGYTF
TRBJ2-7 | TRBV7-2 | CASSLRSTEPYEQYF
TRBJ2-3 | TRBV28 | CASSSGGVFRTDTQYF
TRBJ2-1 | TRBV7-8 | CASSSRQGRYNEQFF
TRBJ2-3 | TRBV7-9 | CASSPDSDTQYF
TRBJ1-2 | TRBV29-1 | CSVGGTEIGYTF
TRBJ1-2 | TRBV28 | CASEDRGNGYTF
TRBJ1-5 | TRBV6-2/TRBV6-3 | CATKWDGTNQPQHF
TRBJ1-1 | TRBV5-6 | CATSDANTEAFF
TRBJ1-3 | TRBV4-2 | CASSQEWVNSGNTIYF
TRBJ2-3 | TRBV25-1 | CASSEYLDRFTDTQYF
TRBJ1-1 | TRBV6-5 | CASSPTPGWGKTEAFF
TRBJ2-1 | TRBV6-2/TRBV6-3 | CASTSYNEQFF
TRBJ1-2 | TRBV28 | CASSQGVNGYTF
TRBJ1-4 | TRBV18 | CASSPVRAANEKLFF
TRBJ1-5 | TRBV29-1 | CSATGFNQPQHF
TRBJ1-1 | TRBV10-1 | CASSDTSGGRTEAFF
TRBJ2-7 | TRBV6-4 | CASSDSRANPYEQYF
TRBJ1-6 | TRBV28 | CASRLTRSAGPLHF
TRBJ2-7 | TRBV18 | CASSPSSGISSYEQYF
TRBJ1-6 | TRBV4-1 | CASSQDGKGRMTPLHF
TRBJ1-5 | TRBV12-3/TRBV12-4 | CAKPRGLSNQPQHF
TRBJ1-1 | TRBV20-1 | CSAPDRGDTEAFF
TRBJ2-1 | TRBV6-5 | CASSPGGQGAYNEQFF
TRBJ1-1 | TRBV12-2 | CASISAWAGKGWRTEAFF
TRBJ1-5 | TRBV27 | CASSPEFNQPQHF
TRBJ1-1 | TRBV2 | CASRDGPGRAFF
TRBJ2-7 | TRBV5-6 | CASSIYAGTASYEQYF
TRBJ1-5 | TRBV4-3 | CASSQDWTGTLGTQHF
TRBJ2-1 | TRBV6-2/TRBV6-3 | CASSPTPGQEITEQFF
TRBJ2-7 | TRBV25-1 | CASSEPGFYEQYF
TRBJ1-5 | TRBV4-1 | CASSQPNQPQHF
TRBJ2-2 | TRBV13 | CASSQTGTGELFF
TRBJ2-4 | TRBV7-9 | CASSFRGLQADIQYF
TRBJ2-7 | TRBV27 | CASNLTRQGLYEQYF
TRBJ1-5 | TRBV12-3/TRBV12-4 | CASTPRDGYGNQPQHF
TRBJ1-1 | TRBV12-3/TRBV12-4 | CASKFPGTNMNTEAFF
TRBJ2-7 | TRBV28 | CASLDHRSYEQYF